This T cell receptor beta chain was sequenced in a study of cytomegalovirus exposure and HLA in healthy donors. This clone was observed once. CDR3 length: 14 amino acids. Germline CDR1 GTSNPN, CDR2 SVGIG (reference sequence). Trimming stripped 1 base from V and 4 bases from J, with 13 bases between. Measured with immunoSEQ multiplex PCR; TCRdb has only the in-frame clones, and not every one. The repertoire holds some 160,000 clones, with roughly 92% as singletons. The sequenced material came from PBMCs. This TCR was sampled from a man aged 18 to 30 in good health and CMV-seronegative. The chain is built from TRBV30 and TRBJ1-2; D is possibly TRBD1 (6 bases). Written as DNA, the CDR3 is TGTGCCTGGAGTGGAATACAGGGTGGCTATGGCTACACCTTC. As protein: CAWSGIQGGYGYTF.